This T cell receptor (beta chain) is drawn from a study of Ad26.COV2.S vaccination and SARS-CoV-2 variants (dated by TCRdb to the early 2020s). At the level of the whole study: Donors in the vaccine arm were drawn from COV1001, a multicentre, randomized, double-blind, placebo-controlled phase I-IIa trial testing Ad26.COV2.S in healthy adults. Ad26.COV2.S was administered intramuscularly at a dose of 5x10^10 or 1x10^11 viral particles, either as one shot or as two shots given 56 days apart. Investigators did not know the trial group allocation while performing experiments and assessing outcomes. The specificity and breadth of SARS-CoV-2-reactive T cell receptors after Ad26.COV2.S vaccination were assessed by TCRbeta repertoire sequencing. The TCR-sequenced set comprised approximately 30 samples: around 20 Ad26.COV2.S vaccine recipients, 5 placebo recipients and 8 SARS-CoV-2 convalescent individuals. Trial participants were randomized into five groups of five, in which low-dose or high-dose Ad26.COV2.S was given once or twice, or placebo was given on both occasions.

Broader findings and caveats from the paper: Compared with placebo recipients, Ad26.COV2.S recipients showed higher spike-specific TCR breadth (P = 0.0014). Comparable non-spike TCR breadth was observed between vaccine and placebo recipients, consistent with only spike being contained in the vaccine. After vaccination, substantial breadth of spike-specific CD8+ and CD4+ T cell responses was reported. The study was not powered to compare responses between vaccine doses or regimens. It was noted by the authors that total T cell responses may have been underestimated by the TCR breadth and depth analyses.

Trimming at the junction amounts to 1 base on V and 5 bases on J, and the germline ends lie 9 bases apart. The germline V gene supplies CDR1 SNHLY and CDR2 FYNNEI. Including the terminal cysteine and phenylalanine, the CDR3 comprises 14 residues. Here the CDR3 DNA is all that survives: 42 bases in frame from base 1. TCRbeta CDR3 regions were sequenced with the immunoSEQ Assay. After extraction, genomic DNA underwent amplification by bias-controlled multiplex PCR, followed by high-throughput sequencing. In the source study's methods: To quantify the absolute abundance of every unique TCRbeta CDR3 region, sequences were collapsed and filtered. T cell fraction was estimated by normalizing TCRbeta template counts to usable DNA, which was measured by amplifying reference genes present in all nucleated cells. Repertoire TCRs were annotated as SARS-CoV-2-specific when V gene, CDR3 amino acid sequence and J gene were exactly matched to a known reactive TCR set. The reference SARS-CoV-2 TCR set came from MIRA and was filtered for enrichment in COVID-19-positive ImmuneCODE repertoires, removing public or cross-reactive TCRs. Using the MIRA antigens, annotated TCRs were further analysed by specific ORF or by position within an ORF. Depth was the summed frequency of annotated unique rearrangements, while breadth was defined as annotated unique rearrangements over total unique productive rearrangements. TCR breadth was compared between groups using two-sided Wilcoxon rank-sum tests. The immuneACCESS repertoire file appears here via TCRdb, limited to in-frame rearrangements. These files lack a portion of the clones; in checked studies, under half of the deficit traces to unresolved V genes, and the cause of the others is not known. V and J calls and clone size are given by that table; D and trimming were obtained from the DNA. This sample lists around 450,000 clones; 89% were detected once. 2.5% of the sample is taken by the ten largest.

About this clone itself: Its recognized antigen is unknown. Within one base of it there is no much larger clone, and no base qualities were kept.

The label giving this sample's treatment or condition can be read as: 19 received Ad26.COV2.S at low or high dose, single or two shots; about 5 received placebo; per-sample allocation not given. For vaccine and placebo recipients, repertoires were sequenced using samples collected on day 63 after the first injection. In Cohort 1b, around 23 adults aged 18-55 years were enrolled at a single site in Boston, USA, between 29 July and 7 August 2020. Ad26.COV2.S was a replication-incompetent adenovirus type 26 vector that expressed a prefusion-stabilized SARS-CoV-2 spike protein derived from the original Wuhan strain.

The V and J genes are TRBV2 and TRBJ1-5; the D gene cannot be named for sure. This sequence originates from a person between 18 and 65 years old who received the Ad26.COV2.S COVID-19 vaccine or a placebo. The input for sequencing was peripheral blood, taken in a trial of Ad26.COV2.S vaccine versus placebo. The CDR3 here reads CASSEDRTYQPQHF. The DNA reads as follows: TGTGCCAGCAGTGAAGACAGAACCTATCAGCCCCAGCATTTT.